This is a list of T cell receptor beta chains from one sample in a study of T-cell memory formation after mild COVID-19. TCRdb independently ran MiXCR on the 5' RACE reads; one entry per CDR3 protein. The sample yields around 410,000 distinct CDR3 sequences, about a quarter seen once. Sequencing was performed on PBMCs or a T cell subset sorted from them (not recorded which). The source is an adult woman who had mild COVID-19 (a few samples of this study predate the infection). Cell type and time point are not known. Both conserved end residues are part of each CDR3. D genes are given only for firm matches. Expanded clones are given a class, and other clones once, few, many or no size at all.

J | D | V | size | CDR3 | DNA
TRBJ1-1 | . | TRBV24-1 | . | CATSDPAKTGTLQAFF | TGTGCCACCAGTGACCCAGCCAAAACGGGGACCCTCCAAGCTTTCTTT
TRBJ2-2 | . | TRBV6-4 | few | CASRGEITGELFF | TGTGCCAGCCGCGGGGAGATAACCGGGGAGCTGTTTTTT
TRBJ2-5 | TRBD2 | TRBV30 | few | CAWSLGLAGGQETQYF | TGTGCCTGGAGCCTGGGACTAGCGGGAGGACAAGAGACCCAGTACTTC
TRBJ1-1 | . | TRBV19 | . | CASSIVGMNTEAFF | TGTGCCAGTAGTATTGTGGGCATGAACACTGAAGCTTTCTTT
TRBJ2-7 | . | TRBV2 | . | CASRELATTYEQYF | TGTGCCAGCAGGGAACTAGCAACCACTTACGAGCAGTACTTC
TRBJ2-7 | TRBD1 | TRBV7-9 | . | CASSLVEGQDTYEQYF | TGTGCCAGCAGCTTAGTTGAGGGACAGGACACCTACGAGCAGTACTTC
TRBJ2-7 | . | TRBV5-1 | few | CASSLGRGPTNYEQYF | TGCGCCAGCAGCTTGGGTCGGGGACCGACAAACTACGAGCAGTACTTC
TRBJ1-6 | TRBD1 | TRBV12-3/TRBV12-4 | few | CASSPKGQGVNSPLHF | TGTGCCAGCAGTCCCAAGGGACAGGGGGTTAATTCACCCCTCCACTTT
TRBJ2-3 | . | TRBV11-2 | . | CASSSTVLSTDTQYF | TGTGCCAGCAGCTCGACAGTCCTTAGCACAGATACGCAGTATTTT
TRBJ1-1 | . | TRBV20-1 | . | CSARLWDGEAFF | TGCAGTGCTAGATTGTGGGATGGTGAAGCTTTCTTT
TRBJ2-5 | TRBD2 | TRBV15 | . | CATSPRSGLAVQETQYF | TGTGCCACCAGCCCCAGGTCGGGACTAGCGGTACAAGAGACCCAGTACTTC
TRBJ2-5 | . | TRBV2 | . | CASSKYRASYQETQYF | TGTGCCAGCAGCAAATACAGGGCCTCCTACCAAGAGACCCAGTACTTC
TRBJ2-7 | TRBD1 | TRBV2 | . | CASSGSQGAYEQYF | TGTGCCAGCAGTGGAAGTCAGGGGGCCTACGAGCAGTACTTC
TRBJ1-5 | TRBD1 | TRBV5-5 | . | CASSLAVPGQGNNQPQHF | TGTGCCAGCAGCTTGGCTGTTCCGGGACAGGGGAACAATCAGCCCCAGCATTTT
TRBJ2-1 | TRBD1 | TRBV11-2 | . | CASSQGAGNSLGNEQFF | TGTGCCAGCAGCCAGGGGGCTGGCAACTCCCTTGGGAATGAGCAGTTCTTC
TRBJ1-1 | . | TRBV12-3/TRBV12-4 | . | CASSPSLGSTEAFF | TGTGCCAGCAGTCCGTCTCTTGGGAGCACTGAAGCTTTCTTT
TRBJ1-5 | TRBD1 | TRBV4-2 | few | CASSQEIEGTGVNQPQHF | TGTGCCAGCAGCCAAGAGATTGAAGGGACAGGGGTTAATCAGCCCCAGCATTTT
TRBJ1-5 | . | TRBV29-1 | few | CSVGQENQPQHF | TGCAGCGTTGGCCAGGAAAATCAGCCCCAGCATTTT
TRBJ1-2 | . | TRBV7-9 | few | CASSLKGSYYGYTF | TGTGCCAGCAGCTTAAAAGGGAGCTACTATGGCTACACCTTC
TRBJ1-1 | . | TRBV24-1 | few | CATRPRGLNTEAFF | TGTGCCACCCGCCCCAGAGGGTTAAACACTGAAGCTTTCTTT
TRBJ2-3 | . | TRBV6-5 | . | CASSMTRQGTDTQYF | TGTGCCAGCAGTATGACTAGGCAGGGGACAGATACGCAGTATTTT
TRBJ2-3 | TRBD2 | TRBV7-8 | many | CASSPGLAGDTDTQYF | TGTGCCAGCAGCCCAGGACTAGCGGGAGACACAGATACGCAGTATTTT
TRBJ2-5 | . | TRBV19 | . | CATLSGTEETQYF | TGTGCCACCCTATCCGGGACGGAGGAGACCCAGTACTTC
TRBJ2-1 | . | TRBV6-5 | few | CASRGSSYNEQFF | TGTGCCAGCCGGGGGAGCTCCTACAATGAGCAGTTCTTC